Each of the 23 T cell receptor beta chains below was sequenced from the same sample in a study of cytomegalovirus exposure and HLA in healthy donors. The PCR used 60 Vbeta and 13 Jbeta primers. Some clones are missing from TCRdb's copy, which holds only in-frame ones; the method was immunoSEQ multiplex PCR. The data hold tens of thousands of clones, with around 91% observed a single time. The sequenced material came from PBMCs. The source is a woman in her 30s in good health and CMV-seropositive.

The chain joins TRBV14 to TRBJ2-1; tentatively, D is TRBD1 (5 bases). The length of the CDR3 is 14 residues. CDR1 and CDR2 (germline): SGHDN, FVKESK. V lost 5 bases, J lost 0 bases, and 8 bases lay in between. CDR3 in amino acids: CASSKGNSYNEQFF. Here the CDR3 DNA reads TGTGCCAGCAGCAAGGGGAACTCCTACAATGAGCAGTTCTTC.

The chain employs TRBV6-5 and TRBJ2-2; weak D call: TRBD2 (6 bases). There are 15 residues in the CDR3. Trimming left V 5 bases short and J 2 bases short, with 12 bases between. The germline V gene encodes CDR1 MNHEY and CDR2 SVGAGI. The CDR3 bases are TGTGCCAGCAGTCGGGACGGACTAAACACCGGGGAGCTGTTTTTT. It specifies CASSRDGLNTGELFF.

The rearrangement uses TRBV27 and TRBJ2-5, with 9 nucleotides matching TRBD1. This CDR3 has 14 amino acids. Per the germline V gene, CDR1 is MNHEY and CDR2 is SMNVEV (reference sequence). The V segment lost 6 bases and the J segment 7 bases; nucleotides outside the gene matches: 9. CDR3 in amino acids: CASRYRDREGTQYF. CDR3 nucleotide sequence: TGTGCCAGCAGATACAGGGACAGGGAGGGGACCCAGTACTTC.

Concerning this clone: Lacking the conserved final phenylalanine or tryptophan, this CDR3 likely reflects a read error. This chain links TRBV19 with TRBJ2-7; 9 nucleotides line up with TRBD1. V gave up 3 bases and J gave up 4 bases; unmatched junction bases: 4. Germline V gene lookup returns CDR1 LNHDA and CDR2 SQIVND (reference sequence). The length of the CDR3 is 14 residues. The CDR3 bases are TGTGCCAGTAGTATGGGACAGGGCCTTTACGAGCAGTACCTC. Amino acid sequence: CASSMGQGLYEQYL.

The rearrangement joins TRBV5-1 to TRBJ2-2, with 10 bases fitting TRBD2. V was clipped by 4 bases and J by 7 bases; unmatched bases: 10. CDR1 is SGHRS and CDR2 is YFSETQ in the germline V gene. The CDR3 totals 16 residues. The CDR3 loop is CASSLPSGSVGGELFF. DNA of the CDR3: TGCGCCAGCAGCCTACCTAGCGGGAGTGTTGGCGGGGAGCTGTTTTTT.

Only a few counts were recorded for this clone. The V call is TRBV6-6, the J call TRBJ1-1; 8 bases line up with TRBD1. This CDR3 is 14 amino acids long. Trimming took 6 bases from V and 1 from J; bases not matched to a gene: 4. Germline V gene data show CDR1 as MNHNY and CDR2 as SVGAGI (reference sequence). CDR3 nucleotide sequence: TGTGCCAGCAGAGCGACAGGGGCGAACACTGAAGCTTTCTTT. Its protein product is CASRATGANTEAFF.

The CDR3 loop is CASSRGYTGELFF. In DNA, the CDR3 is TGTGCCAGTAGTAGAGGCTACACCGGGGAGCTGTTTTTT. This chain links TRBV19 with TRBJ2-2; D not certain. This CDR3 is built from 13 residues. V was cut by 4 bases and J by 3 bases, with 6 bases left in between. The germline V gene has CDR1 LNHDA and CDR2 SQIVND (reference sequence).

This chain joins TRBV15 and TRBJ2-1, with 9 nucleotides matching TRBD2. This CDR3 has 17 amino acids. The germline V gene encodes CDR1 LNHNV and CDR2 YYDKDF (reference sequence). Trimming took 3 bases from V and 3 from J; bases not matched to a gene: 9. The CDR3 coding sequence is TGTGCCACCAGCAGTTTCGAGCGGGAGGCGTTCTACAATGAGCAGTTCTTC. Amino acids: CATSSFEREAFYNEQFF.

The count of this clone is one. The chain has TRBV6-1 and TRBJ1-2, with 10 positions matching TRBD1. The V and J ends lost 4 bases and 6 bases, in that order; junction bases with no gene match: 2. This CDR3 is 13 amino acids long. Germline lookup yields CDR1 MNHNS and CDR2 SASEGT. CDR3 loop: CASSVGTGDGYTF. The CDR3 nucleotides are TGTGCCAGCAGTGTAGGGACAGGGGATGGCTACACCTTC.

The J gene is TRBJ2-2, the V gene TRBV15; 9 nucleotides agree with TRBD2. CDR3 size: 16 residues. V lost 5 bases, J lost 4 bases, and 8 bases stayed unmatched. Germline V CDR1 and CDR2: LNHNV, YYDKDF (reference sequence). The CDR3 region is CATSWLAGVGTGELFF. The CDR3 DNA sequence: TGTGCCACCAGCTGGTTAGCGGGAGTAGGCACCGGGGAGCTGTTTTTT.

CDR3 in DNA: TGTGCCAGCAGTGAAGCTTGGGGCAGGATCCCCTACGAGCAGTACTTC. Translation gives CASSEAWGRIPYEQYF. This sequence joins TRBV6-1 and TRBJ2-7; TRBD1 might be the D (5 bases). CDR3 length: 16 amino acids. The germline gives CDR1 MNHNS, CDR2 SASEGT. Trimming pared 0 bases from V and 2 bases from J, leaving 14 bases between.

The chain combines TRBV11-3 with TRBJ2-1; D is ambiguous. This CDR3 has 13 amino acids. Germline CDR1 reads SGHNT; CDR2 reads YENEEA. V was trimmed by 1 base and J by 10 bases, leaving 11 bases between them. In nucleotides, the CDR3 is TGTGCCAGCAGCTTAGGGCTGGAGTACGAGCAGTTCTTC. Its translation: CASSLGLEYEQFF.

This clone was seen only once. The V and J genes are TRBV10-3 and TRBJ2-7, with unresolved D. This CDR3 contains 13 residues. Per germline, CDR1 ENHRY and CDR2 SYGVKD. Trimming removed 4 bases at V and 6 bases at J, with 13 bases between. This CDR3 is CAISAAQEREQYF. DNA of the CDR3: TGTGCCATCAGTGCGGCCCAGGAACGCGAGCAGTACTTC.

The chain employs TRBV9 and TRBJ2-2, with TRBD1 identical over 8 bases. The CDR3 is 15 amino acids. V shed 4 bases and J 5 bases; nucleotides not matched to a gene: 7. Germline lookup yields CDR1 SGDLS and CDR2 YYNGEE. The CDR3 coding sequence is TGTGCCAGCAGCTTGGACAGGGACGATACCGGGGAGCTGTTTTTT. Protein sequence: CASSLDRDDTGELFF. The whole variable domain, remainder taken from reference TRBV9 and TRBJ2-2, is DSGVTQTPKHLITATGQRVTLRCSPRSGDLSVYWYQQSLDQGLQFLIQYYNGEERAKGNILERFSAQQFPDLHSELNLSSLELGDSALYFCASSLDRDDTGELFFGEGSRLTVL.

In this sample, this clone turned up a few times. V usage is TRBV5-4 and J usage is TRBJ1-2; maybe TRBD1 (6 bases). V gave up 4 bases and J gave up 4 bases, with 20 bases separating them. The CDR3 contains 16 residues. Germline assignment: CDR1 SGHNT and CDR2 YYREEE (reference sequence). The CDR3 DNA sequence: TGTGCCAGCAGCAAGGGGGGGAGGGTGGGCAGCTATGGCTACACCTTC. Its protein is CASSKGGRVGSYGYTF.

The chain employs TRBV5-4 and TRBJ1-1; D possibly corresponds to TRBD1 (6 bases). The CDR3 sequence is 15 residues long. V lost 4 bases to trimming and J lost 0 bases, with 13 bases between them. CDR1 is SGHNT and CDR2 is YYREEE in the germline V gene (reference sequence). CDR3 DNA: TGTGCCAGCAGCCCGGAGGCAGGGGTGAACACTGAAGCTTTCTTT. It encodes CASSPEAGVNTEAFF.

This chain connects TRBV4-1 to TRBJ2-7, with 9 nucleotides matching TRBD2. From germline, CDR1 is MGHRA and CDR2 YSYEKL. The CDR3 totals 17 residues. With 8 bases clipped from V and 4 bases from J, the junction kept 18 bases outside the gene matches. The CDR3 DNA reads TGCGCCAGCGCGTCCAAGTTTGCGACTAGCGGAACTTACGAGCAGTACTTC. Its translation: CASASKFATSGTYEQYF.

This CDR3 reads CASPNRPEDTEAFF. CDR3 DNA sequence: TGTGCCAGCCCCAATCGGCCGGAGGACACTGAAGCTTTCTTT. V usage is TRBV27 and J usage is TRBJ1-1; D remains ambiguous. The V gene lost 8 bases and the J gene lost 3 bases, with 16 bases spanning the gap. This CDR3 region has 14 residues. Germline V lookup: CDR1 MNHEY, CDR2 SMNVEV (reference sequence).

The chain uses TRBV5-1 and TRBJ2-7; possibly TRBD2 for D (5 bases). CDR1 is SGHRS, CDR2 YFSETQ, per germline. This CDR3 comprises 14 residues. V gave up 4 bases and J gave up 2 bases, with 13 bases separating them. CDR3 sequence reads: CASSQDSWTYEQYF. The CDR3 bases are TGCGCCAGCAGCCAGGACTCCTGGACCTACGAGCAGTACTTC.

The chain employs TRBV6-1 and TRBJ1-5; 8 bases are a match to TRBD1. CDR1 and CDR2 from the germline V gene are MNHNS and SASEGT. The CDR3 loop spans 16 amino acids. Trimming cost V 0 bases and J 5 bases; bases outside gene matches: 6. CDR3 nucleotide sequence: TGTGCCAGCAGTGAAGCGGGCAGGGGGCTAGATCAGCCCCAGCATTTT. Its translation is CASSEAGRGLDQPQHF.

The table lists this clone with a few counts. V and J are TRBV27 and TRBJ2-3; the D is unclear. From germline, CDR1 is MNHEY and CDR2 SMNVEV (reference sequence). Trimming removed 4 bases at V and 0 bases at J, with 5 bases between. The length of the CDR3 is 13 residues. CDR3 protein: CASSWASTDTQYF. The CDR3 region has the DNA TGTGCCAGCAGTTGGGCGAGCACAGATACGCAGTATTTT.

The chain is built from TRBV18 and TRBJ2-5; 11 nucleotides agree with TRBD1. The last part of the DNA fits TRBJ2-7 better; the J call may be wrong. The germline V gene has CDR1 KGHSH and CDR2 LQKENI. The CDR3 extends over 16 amino acids. CDR3 protein: CASSPQSPGQGGEQYF. Here the CDR3 DNA reads TGTGCCAGCTCACCACAGTCTCCGGGACAGGGGGGCGAGCAGTACTTC.

The chain recombines TRBV9 with TRBJ2-2; 13 bases match TRBD2. This CDR3 is 17 amino acids long. The trim removed 3 bases at V and 7 bases at J, leaving 9 bases unmatched. Germline loops: CDR1 SGDLS, CDR2 YYNGEE. CDR3 region: CASSGLAGGPLSGELFF. Written as DNA, the CDR3 is TGTGCCAGCAGCGGACTAGCGGGGGGACCCCTTAGCGGGGAGCTGTTTTTT. The full variable domain, completed using reference TRBV9 and TRBJ2-2, is DSGVTQTPKHLITATGQRVTLRCSPRSGDLSVYWYQQSLDQGLQFLIQYYNGEERAKGNILERFSAQQFPDLHSELNLSSLELGDSALYFCASSGLAGGPLSGELFFGEGSRLTVL.